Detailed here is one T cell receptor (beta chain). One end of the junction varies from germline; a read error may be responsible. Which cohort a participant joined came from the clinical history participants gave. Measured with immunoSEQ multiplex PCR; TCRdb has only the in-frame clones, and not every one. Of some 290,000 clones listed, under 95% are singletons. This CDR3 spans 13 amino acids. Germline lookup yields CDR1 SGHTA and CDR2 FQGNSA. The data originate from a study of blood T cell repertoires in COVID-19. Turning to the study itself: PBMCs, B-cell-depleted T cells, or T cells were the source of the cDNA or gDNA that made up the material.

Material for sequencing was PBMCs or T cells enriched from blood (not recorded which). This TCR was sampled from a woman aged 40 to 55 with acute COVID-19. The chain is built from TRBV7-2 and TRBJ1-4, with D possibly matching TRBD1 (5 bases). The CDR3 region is CASSLNRREKLFF. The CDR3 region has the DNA TGTGCCAGCAGCTTAAACAGGAGGGAAAAGCTGTTTTTT. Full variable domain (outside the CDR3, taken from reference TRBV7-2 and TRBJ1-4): GAGVSQSPSNKVTEKGKDVELRCDPISGHTALYWYRQSLGQGLEFLIYFQGNSAPDKSGLPSDRFSAERTGGSVSTLTIQRTQQEDSAVYLCASSLNRREKLFFGSGTQLSVL.